The present entry profiles one T cell receptor beta chain with its context. The antigen remains undetermined. The sample comes from a study of early T cells in non-severe SARS-CoV-2 infection. The TCR library protocol was used to attach unique molecular identifiers. These identifiers were attached to individual cDNA molecules. TCRdb reanalysed the 5' RACE reads using MiXCR and keeps one entry per CDR3 protein. The data show about 60,000 distinct CDR3 sequences, with around 12% seen just once and around 5% held by the top ten. Study-wide points: CD4 and private specificities were missed by VDJdb matching, which favored anti-spike CD8 responses.

Specimen: whole blood. The receptor comes from an adult who was a healthcare worker with PCR-confirmed SARS-CoV-2 infection or an uninfected control (not recorded which).

The CDR3 protein is CAVRAGGPHNYNEQFF. CDR3 nucleotides: TGTGCCGTTCGAGCGGGAGGTCCCCATAACTACAATGAGCAGTTCTTC. V and J are TRBV2 and TRBJ2-1; 9 positions match TRBD2. The CDR3 extends over 16 amino acids. With 11 bases clipped from V and 3 bases from J, the junction kept 14 bases outside the gene matches. Germline V lookup: CDR1 SNHLY, CDR2 FYNNEI.